This T cell receptor (beta chain) was recovered during a study of graft-versus-host responses after intestinal transplantation. A remark on this clone: Its cognate antigen is unknown.

The CDR3 runs to 15 residues. The V segment lost 8 bases and the J segment 2 bases; nucleotides outside the gene matches: 6. The germline V gene encodes CDR1 SNHLY and CDR2 FYNNEI. Clones were sequenced by immunoSEQ multiplex PCR, and TCRdb holds only the in-frame ones, with some missing. The data hold 70,000 to 100,000 clones, with approximately 88% observed a single time. This chain connects TRBV2 to TRBJ2-2, with 9 bases identical to TRBD2. This TCR was sampled from a human donor who received an intestinal transplant. The sample in question was unstimulated CD4+ T cells sorted from spleen or lymph node cells, obtained before intestinal transplant. CDR3: CASRPTSGNTGELFF. In DNA form, the CDR3 reads TGTGCCAGCCGACCGACTAGCGGTAACACCGGGGAGCTGTTTTTT.